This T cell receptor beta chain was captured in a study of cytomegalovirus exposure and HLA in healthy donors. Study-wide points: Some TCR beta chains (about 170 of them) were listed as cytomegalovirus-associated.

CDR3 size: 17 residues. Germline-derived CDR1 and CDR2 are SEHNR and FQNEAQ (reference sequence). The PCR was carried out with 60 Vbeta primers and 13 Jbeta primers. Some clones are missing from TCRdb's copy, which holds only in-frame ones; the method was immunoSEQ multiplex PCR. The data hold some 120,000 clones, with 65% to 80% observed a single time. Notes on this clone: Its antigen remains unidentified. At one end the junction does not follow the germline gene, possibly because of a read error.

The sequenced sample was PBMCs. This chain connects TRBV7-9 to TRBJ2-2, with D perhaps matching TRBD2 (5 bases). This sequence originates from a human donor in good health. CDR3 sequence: CSSSLDWAAGDTGELFF. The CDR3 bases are TGTTCCAGCAGCTTAGATTGGGCAGCCGGGGACACCGGGGAGCTGTTTTTT.